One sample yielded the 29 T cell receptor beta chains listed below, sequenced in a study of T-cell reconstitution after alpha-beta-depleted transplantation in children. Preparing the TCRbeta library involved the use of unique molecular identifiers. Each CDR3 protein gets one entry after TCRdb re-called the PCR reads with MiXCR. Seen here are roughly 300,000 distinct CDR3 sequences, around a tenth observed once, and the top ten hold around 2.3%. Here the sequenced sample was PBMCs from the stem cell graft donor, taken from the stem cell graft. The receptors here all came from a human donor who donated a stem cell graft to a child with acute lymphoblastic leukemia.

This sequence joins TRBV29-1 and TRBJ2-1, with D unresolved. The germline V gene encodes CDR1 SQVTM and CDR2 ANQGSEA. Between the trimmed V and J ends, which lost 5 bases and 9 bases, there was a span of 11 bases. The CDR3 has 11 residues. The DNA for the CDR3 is TGCAGCGTTAGGGATTATGCTGAGCAGTTCTTC. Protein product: CSVRDYAEQFF.

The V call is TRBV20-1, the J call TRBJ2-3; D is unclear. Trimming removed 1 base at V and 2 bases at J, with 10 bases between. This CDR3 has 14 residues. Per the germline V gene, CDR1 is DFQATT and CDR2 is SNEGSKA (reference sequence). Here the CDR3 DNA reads TGCAGTGCTAGAGGGTGGGCAGTCACAGATACGCAGTATTTT. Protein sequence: CSARGWAVTDTQYF.

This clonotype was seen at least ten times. In DNA form, the CDR3 reads TGCGCCAGCGGGTTTGAGAGCGAGCAGTACTTC. Amino acid sequence: CASGFESEQYF. The gene calls are TRBV5-1 and TRBJ2-7; D ambiguous. Germline values: CDR1 SGHRS, CDR2 YFSETQ. V was trimmed by 7 bases and J by 6 bases, leaving 11 bases between them. The CDR3 is 11 residues long.

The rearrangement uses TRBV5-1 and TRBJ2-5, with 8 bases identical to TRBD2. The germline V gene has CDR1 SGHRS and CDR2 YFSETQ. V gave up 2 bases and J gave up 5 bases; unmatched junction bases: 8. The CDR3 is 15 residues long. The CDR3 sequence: CASSFSGTRGETQYF. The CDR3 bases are TGCGCCAGCAGCTTTTCCGGGACTAGGGGCGAGACCCAGTACTTC.

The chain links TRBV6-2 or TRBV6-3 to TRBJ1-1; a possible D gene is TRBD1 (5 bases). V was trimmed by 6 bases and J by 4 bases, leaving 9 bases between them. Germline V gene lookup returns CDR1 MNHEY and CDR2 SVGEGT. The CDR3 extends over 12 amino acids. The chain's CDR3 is CASRRGGTEAFF. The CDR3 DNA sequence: TGTGCCAGCAGGCGCGGGGGCACTGAAGCTTTCTTT.

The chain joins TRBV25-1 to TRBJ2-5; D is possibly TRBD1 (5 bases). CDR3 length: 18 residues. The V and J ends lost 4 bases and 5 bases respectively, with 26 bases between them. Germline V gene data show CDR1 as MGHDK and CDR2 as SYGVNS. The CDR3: CASSADRMVNLVSETQYF. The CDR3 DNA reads TGTGCCAGCAGTGCTGACAGAATGGTTAATCTTGTCTCGGAGACCCAGTACTTC.

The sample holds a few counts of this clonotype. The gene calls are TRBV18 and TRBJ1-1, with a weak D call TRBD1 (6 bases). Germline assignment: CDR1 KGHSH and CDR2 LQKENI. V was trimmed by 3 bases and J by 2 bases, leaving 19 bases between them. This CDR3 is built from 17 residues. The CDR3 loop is CASSPNRAGAFNTEAFF. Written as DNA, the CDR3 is TGTGCCAGCTCACCGAATCGGGCAGGGGCCTTTAACACTGAAGCTTTCTTT.

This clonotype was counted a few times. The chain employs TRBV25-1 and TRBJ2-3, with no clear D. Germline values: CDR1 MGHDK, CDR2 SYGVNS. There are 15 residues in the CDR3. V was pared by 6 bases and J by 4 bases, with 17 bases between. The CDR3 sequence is CASSENLPWSDTQYF. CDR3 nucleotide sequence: TGTGCCAGCAGCGAGAACCTACCTTGGTCAGATACGCAGTATTTT.

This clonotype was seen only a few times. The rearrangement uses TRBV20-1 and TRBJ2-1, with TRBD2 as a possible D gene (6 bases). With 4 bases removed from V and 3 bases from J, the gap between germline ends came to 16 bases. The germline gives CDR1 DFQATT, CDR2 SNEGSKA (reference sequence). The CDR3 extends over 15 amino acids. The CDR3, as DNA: TGCAGTGCTACAACCCTCGGGAGAGACTACAATGAGCAGTTCTTC. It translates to CSATTLGRDYNEQFF.

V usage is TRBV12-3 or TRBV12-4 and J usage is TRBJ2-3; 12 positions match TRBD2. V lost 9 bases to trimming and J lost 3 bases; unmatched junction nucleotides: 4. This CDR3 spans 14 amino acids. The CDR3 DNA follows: TGTGCCAGTCGGACTAGCGGGGTGACAGATACGCAGTATTTT. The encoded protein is CASRTSGVTDTQYF.

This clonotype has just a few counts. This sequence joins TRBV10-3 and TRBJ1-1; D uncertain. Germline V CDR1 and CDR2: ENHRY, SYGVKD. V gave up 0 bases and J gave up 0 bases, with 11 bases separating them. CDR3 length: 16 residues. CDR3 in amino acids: CAISESVAGLNTEAFF. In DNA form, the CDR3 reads TGTGCCATCAGTGAGTCCGTGGCGGGGTTGAACACTGAAGCTTTCTTT.

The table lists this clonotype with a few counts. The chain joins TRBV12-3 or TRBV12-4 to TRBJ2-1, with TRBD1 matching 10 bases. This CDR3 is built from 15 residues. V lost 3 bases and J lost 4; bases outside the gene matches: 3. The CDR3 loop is CASSLTGGLYNEQFF. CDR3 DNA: TGTGCCAGCAGTTTGACAGGGGGCCTTTACAATGAGCAGTTCTTC.

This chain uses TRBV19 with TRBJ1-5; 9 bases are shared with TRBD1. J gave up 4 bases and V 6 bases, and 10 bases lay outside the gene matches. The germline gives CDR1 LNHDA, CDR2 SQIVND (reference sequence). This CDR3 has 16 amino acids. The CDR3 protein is CASSRNGQGRNQPQHF. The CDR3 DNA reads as TGTGCCAGTAGCCGAAACGGACAGGGGAGAAATCAGCCCCAGCATTTT.

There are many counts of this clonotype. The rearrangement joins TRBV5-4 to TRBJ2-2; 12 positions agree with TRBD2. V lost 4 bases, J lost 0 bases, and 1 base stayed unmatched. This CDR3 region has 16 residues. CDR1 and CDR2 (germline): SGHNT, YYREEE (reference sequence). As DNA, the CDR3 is TGTGCCAGCAGCCGGACTAGCGGGGCGAACACCGGGGAGCTGTTTTTT. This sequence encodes CASSRTSGANTGELFF.

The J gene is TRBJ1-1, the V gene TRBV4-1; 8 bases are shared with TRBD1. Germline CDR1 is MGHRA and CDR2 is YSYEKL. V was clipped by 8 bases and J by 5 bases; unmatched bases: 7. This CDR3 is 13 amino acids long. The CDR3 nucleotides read TGCGCCAGCGGACAGGGCTTGAGGACTGAAGCTTTCTTT. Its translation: CASGQGLRTEAFF.

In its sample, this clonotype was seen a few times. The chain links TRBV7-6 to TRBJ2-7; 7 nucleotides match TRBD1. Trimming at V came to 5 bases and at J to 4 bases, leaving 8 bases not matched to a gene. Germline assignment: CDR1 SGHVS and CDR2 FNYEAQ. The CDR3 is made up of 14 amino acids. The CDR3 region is CASSRGQSGYEQYF. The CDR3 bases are TGTGCCAGCAGCCGGGGACAGTCTGGGTACGAGCAGTACTTC. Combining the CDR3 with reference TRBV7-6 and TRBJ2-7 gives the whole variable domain GAGVSQSPRYKVTKRGQDVALRCDPISGHVSLYWYRQALGQGPEFLTYFNYEAQQDKSGLPNDRFSAERPEGSISTLTIQRTEQRDSAMYRCASSRGQSGYEQYFGPGTRLTVT.

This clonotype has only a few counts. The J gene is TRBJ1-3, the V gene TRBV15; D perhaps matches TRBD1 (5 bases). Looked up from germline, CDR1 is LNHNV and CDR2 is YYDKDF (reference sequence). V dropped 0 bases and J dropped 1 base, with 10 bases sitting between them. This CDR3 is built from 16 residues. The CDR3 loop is CATSRDGGLSGNTIYF. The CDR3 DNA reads TGTGCCACCAGCAGAGATGGGGGGTTATCTGGAAACACCATATATTTT.

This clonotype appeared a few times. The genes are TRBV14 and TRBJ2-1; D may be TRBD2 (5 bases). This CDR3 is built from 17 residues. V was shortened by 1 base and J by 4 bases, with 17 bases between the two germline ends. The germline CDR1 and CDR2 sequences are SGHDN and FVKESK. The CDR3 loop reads CASSQVIGRAHYNEQFF. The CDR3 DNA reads TGTGCCAGCAGCCAAGTAATAGGGCGGGCCCATTACAATGAGCAGTTCTTC. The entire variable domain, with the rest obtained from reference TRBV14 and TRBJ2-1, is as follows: EAGVTQFPSHSVIEKGQTVTLRCDPISGHDNLYWYRRVMGKEIKFLLHFVKESKQDESGMPNNRFLAERTGGTYSTLKVQPAELEDSGVYFCASSQVIGRAHYNEQFFGPGTRLTVL.

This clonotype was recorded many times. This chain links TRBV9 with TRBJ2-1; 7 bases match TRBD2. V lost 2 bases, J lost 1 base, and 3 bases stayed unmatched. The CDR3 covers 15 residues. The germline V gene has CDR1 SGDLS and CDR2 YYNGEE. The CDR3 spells CASSVLAVSYNEQFF. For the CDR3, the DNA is TGTGCCAGCAGCGTTCTAGCGGTGTCCTACAATGAGCAGTTCTTC.

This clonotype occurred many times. The CDR3 DNA sequence: TGTGCCAGCAGTGACACGGCTAGCGGGTACAATGAGCAGTTCTTC. Protein: CASSDTASGYNEQFF. This chain connects TRBV6-4 to TRBJ2-1, with 8 bases aligning to TRBD2. The CDR3 is 15 amino acids. Trimming took 2 bases from V and 4 from J; bases not matched to a gene: 4. CDR1 MRHNA and CDR2 SNTAGT come from the germline V gene.

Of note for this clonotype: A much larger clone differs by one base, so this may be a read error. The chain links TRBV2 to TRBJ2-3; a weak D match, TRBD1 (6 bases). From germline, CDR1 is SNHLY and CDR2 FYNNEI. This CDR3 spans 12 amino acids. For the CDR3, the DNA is TGTGGCAGCCAGGGGAGCACAGATACGCAGTATTTT. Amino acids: CGSQGSTDTQYF. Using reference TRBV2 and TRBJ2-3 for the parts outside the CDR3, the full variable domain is EPEVTQTPSHQVTQMGQEVILRCVPISNHLYFYWYRQILGQKVEFLVSFYNNEISEKSEIFDDQFSVERPDGSNFTLKIRSTKLEDSAMYFCGSQGSTDTQYFGPGTRLTVL.

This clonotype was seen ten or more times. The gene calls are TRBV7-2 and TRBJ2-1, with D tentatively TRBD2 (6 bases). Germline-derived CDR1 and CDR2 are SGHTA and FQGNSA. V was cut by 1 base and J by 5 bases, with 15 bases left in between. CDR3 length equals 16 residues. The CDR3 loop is CASSLEFWRGNNEQFF. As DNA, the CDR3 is TGTGCCAGCAGCTTAGAATTCTGGAGGGGTAACAATGAGCAGTTCTTC.

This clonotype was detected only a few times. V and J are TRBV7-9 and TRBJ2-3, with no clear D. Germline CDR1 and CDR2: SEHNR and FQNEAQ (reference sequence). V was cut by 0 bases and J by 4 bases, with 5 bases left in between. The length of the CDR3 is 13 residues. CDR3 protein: CASSLAVPDTQYF. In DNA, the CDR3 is TGTGCCAGCAGCTTAGCAGTACCAGATACGCAGTATTTT.

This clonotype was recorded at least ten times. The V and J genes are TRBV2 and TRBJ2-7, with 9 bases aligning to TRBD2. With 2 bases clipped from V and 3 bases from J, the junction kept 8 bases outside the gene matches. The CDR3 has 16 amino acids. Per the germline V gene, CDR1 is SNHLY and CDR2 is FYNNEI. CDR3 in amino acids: CASSESSAGGSYEQYF. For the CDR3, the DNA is TGTGCCAGCAGTGAATCGAGTGCGGGAGGGAGCTACGAGCAGTACTTC.

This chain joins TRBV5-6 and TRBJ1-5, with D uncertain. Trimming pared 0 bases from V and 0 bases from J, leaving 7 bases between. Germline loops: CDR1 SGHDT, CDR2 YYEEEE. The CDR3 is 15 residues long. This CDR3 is CASSLEHNSNQPQHF. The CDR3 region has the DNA TGTGCCAGCAGCTTGGAACATAATAGCAATCAGCCCCAGCATTTT.

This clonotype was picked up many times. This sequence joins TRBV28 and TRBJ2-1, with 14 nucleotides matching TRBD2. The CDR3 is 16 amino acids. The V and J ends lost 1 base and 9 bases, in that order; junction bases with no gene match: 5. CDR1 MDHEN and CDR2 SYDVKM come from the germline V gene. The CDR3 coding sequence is TGTGCCAGCAGTTTATCCGGGACTAGCGGGAGTTGTGAGCAGTTCTTC. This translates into CASSLSGTSGSCEQFF.

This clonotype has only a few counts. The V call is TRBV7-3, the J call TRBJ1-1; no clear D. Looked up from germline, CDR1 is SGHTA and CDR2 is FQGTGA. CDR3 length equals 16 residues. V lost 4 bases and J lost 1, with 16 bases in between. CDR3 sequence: CASSSSWSLGNTEAFF. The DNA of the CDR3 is TGTGCCAGCAGCTCCTCATGGAGTTTGGGGAACACTGAAGCTTTCTTT.

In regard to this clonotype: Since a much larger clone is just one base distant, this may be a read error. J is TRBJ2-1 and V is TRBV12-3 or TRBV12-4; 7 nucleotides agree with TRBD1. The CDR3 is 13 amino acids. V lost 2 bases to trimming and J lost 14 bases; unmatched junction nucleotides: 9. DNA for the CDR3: TGTGCCAGCAGTTTATTACAGGGGAATGAAAAGTTCTTC. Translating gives CASSLLQGNEKFF.

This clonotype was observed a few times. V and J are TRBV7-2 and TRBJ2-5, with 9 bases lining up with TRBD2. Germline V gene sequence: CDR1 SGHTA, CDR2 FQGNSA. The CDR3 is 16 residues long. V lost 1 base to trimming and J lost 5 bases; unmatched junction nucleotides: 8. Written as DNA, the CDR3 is TGTGCCAGCAGCTTAGGGATGGGGAGCGGGGGGGAGACCCAGTACTTC. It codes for CASSLGMGSGGETQYF.